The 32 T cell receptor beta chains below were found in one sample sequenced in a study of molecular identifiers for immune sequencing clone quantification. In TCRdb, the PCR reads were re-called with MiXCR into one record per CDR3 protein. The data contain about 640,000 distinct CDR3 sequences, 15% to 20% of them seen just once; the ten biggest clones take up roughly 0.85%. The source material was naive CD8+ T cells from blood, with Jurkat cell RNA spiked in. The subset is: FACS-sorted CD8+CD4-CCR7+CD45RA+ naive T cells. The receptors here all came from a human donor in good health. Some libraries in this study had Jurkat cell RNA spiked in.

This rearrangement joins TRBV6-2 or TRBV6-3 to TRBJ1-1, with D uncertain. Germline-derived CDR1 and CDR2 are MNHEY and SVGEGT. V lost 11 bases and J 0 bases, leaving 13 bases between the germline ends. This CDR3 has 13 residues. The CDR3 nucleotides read TGTGCCGGTGCGGTGGGCCTGAACACTGAAGCTTTCTTT. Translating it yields CAGAVGLNTEAFF.

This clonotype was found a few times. CDR3 sequence (DNA): TGTGCCAGCAGCTTACTGGGAGCGGGAGAGGAATATGGGGGTGGGCAGTTCTTC. Translating gives CASSLLGAGEEYGGGQFF. V usage is TRBV7-9 and J usage is TRBJ2-1; 8 nucleotides agree with TRBD2. Germline trimming cut 2 bases from V and 12 bases from J; bases unmatched to any gene: 21. CDR3 length: 18 amino acids. The germline V gene encodes CDR1 SEHNR and CDR2 FQNEAQ (reference sequence).

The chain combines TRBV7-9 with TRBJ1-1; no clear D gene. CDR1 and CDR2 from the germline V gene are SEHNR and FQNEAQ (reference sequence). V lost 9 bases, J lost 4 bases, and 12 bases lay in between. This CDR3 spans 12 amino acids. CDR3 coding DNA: TGTGCCAGTCTCGGGTCCGGCACTGAAGCTTTCTTT. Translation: CASLGSGTEAFF.

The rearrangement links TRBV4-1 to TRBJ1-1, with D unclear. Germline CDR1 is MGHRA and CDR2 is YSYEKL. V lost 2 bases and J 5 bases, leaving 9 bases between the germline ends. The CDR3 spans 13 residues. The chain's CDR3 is CASSQFGGTEAFF. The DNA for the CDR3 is TGCGCCAGCAGCCAATTCGGAGGTACTGAAGCTTTCTTT.

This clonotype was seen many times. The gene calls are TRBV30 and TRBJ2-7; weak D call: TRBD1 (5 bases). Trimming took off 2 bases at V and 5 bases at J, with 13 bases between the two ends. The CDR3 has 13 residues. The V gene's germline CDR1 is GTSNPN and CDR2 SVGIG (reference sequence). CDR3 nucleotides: TGTGCCTGGAGTAAGGGGCAGTTACACGAGCAGTACTTC. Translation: CAWSKGQLHEQYF.

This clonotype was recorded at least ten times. CDR3 nucleotides: TGCGCCAGCAGCCTAGGTACGGACTCTGGGGCCAACGTCCTGACTTTC. It codes for CASSLGTDSGANVLTF. The chain combines TRBV4-3 with TRBJ2-6, with D uncertain. Germline lookup yields CDR1 LGHNA and CDR2 YSLEER. With 4 bases removed from V and 0 bases from J, the gap between germline ends came to 10 bases. This CDR3 has 16 residues.

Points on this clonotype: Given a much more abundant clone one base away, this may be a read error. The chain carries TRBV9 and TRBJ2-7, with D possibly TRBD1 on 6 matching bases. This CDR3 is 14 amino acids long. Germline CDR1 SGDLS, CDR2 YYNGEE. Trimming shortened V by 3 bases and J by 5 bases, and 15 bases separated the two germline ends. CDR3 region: CASSADLGHHEQYF. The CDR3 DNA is TGTGCCAGCAGCGCCGACCTGGGACACCACGAGCAGTACTTC.

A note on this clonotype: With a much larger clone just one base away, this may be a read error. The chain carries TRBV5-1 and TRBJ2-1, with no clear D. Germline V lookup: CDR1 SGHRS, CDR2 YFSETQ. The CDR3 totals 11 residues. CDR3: CAGSLDDEQFF. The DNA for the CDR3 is TGCGCCGGCAGCTTGGACGATGAGCAGTTCTTC.

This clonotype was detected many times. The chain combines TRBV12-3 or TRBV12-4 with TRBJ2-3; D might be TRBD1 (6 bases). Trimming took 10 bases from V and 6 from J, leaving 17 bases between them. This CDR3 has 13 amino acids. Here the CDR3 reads CATRDTLRDTQYF. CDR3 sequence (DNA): TGTGCCACCCGGGACACCCTTCGGGATACGCAGTATTTT.

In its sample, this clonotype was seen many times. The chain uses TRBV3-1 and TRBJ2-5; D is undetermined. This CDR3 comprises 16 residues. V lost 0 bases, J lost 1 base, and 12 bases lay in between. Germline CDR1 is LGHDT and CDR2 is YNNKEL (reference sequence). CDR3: CASSQEVWATQETQYF. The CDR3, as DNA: TGTGCCAGCAGCCAAGAAGTTTGGGCTACCCAAGAGACCCAGTACTTC.

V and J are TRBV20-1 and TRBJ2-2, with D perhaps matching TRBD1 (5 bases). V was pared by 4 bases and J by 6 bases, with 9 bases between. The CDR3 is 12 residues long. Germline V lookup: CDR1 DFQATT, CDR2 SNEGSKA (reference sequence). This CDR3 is CSATGFPGELFF. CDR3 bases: TGCAGTGCTACAGGGTTTCCCGGGGAGCTGTTTTTT.

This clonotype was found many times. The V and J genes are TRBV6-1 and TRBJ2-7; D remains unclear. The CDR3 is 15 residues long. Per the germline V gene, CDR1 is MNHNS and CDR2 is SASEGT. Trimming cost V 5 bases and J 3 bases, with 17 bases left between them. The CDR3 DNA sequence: TGTGCCAGCAGTCCAAACAGTTGGGGTGTCTACGAGCAGTACTTC. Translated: CASSPNSWGVYEQYF.

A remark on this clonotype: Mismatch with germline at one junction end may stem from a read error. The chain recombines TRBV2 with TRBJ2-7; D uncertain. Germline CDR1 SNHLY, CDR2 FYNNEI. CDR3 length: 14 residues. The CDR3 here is CASSPLGNEDERYF. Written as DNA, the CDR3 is TGTGCCAGCAGTCCTTTGGGTAACGAAGATGAGCGGTACTTC.

The CDR3 sequence: CASYLDRSEEQYF. Written as DNA, the CDR3 is TGTGCCAGCTACCTAGACAGGTCGGAAGAGCAGTACTTC. The rearrangement links TRBV18 to TRBJ2-7; perhaps TRBD1 as D (6 bases). Germline CDR1 is KGHSH and CDR2 is LQKENI. V was trimmed by 7 bases and J by 7 bases, leaving 17 bases between them. This CDR3 region has 13 residues.

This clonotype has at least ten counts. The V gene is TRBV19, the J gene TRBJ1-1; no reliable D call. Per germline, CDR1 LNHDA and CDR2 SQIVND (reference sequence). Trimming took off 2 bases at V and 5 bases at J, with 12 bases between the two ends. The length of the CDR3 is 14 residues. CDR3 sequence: CASSILGGLTEAFF. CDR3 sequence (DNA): TGTGCCAGTAGTATATTAGGAGGGTTGACTGAAGCTTTCTTT. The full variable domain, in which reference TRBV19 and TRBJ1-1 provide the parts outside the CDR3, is DGGITQSPKYLFRKEGQNVTLSCEQNLNHDAMYWYRQDPGQGLRLIYYSQIVNDFQKGDIAEGYSVSREKKESFPLTVTSAQKNPTAFYLCASSILGGLTEAFFGQGTRLTVV.

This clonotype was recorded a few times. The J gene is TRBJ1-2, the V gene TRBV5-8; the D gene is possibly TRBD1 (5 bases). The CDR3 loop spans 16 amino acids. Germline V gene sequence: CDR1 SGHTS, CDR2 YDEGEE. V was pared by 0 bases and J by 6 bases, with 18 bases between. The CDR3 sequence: CASSLASRRGSDGYTF. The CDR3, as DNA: TGTGCCAGCAGCTTGGCGTCTCGGAGGGGATCGGATGGCTACACCTTC.

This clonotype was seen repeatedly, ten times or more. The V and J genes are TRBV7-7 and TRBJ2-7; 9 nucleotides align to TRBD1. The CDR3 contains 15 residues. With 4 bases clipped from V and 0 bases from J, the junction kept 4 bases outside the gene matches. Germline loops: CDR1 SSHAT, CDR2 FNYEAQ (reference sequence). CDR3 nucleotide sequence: TGTGCCAGCAGCTCCGGGACAGGGAGCTCCTACGAGCAGTACTTC. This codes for CASSSGTGSSYEQYF.

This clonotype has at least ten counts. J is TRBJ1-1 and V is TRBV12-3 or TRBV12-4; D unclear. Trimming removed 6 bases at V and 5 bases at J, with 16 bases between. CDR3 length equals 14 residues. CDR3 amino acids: CASSQMRRTTEAFF. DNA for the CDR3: TGTGCCAGCAGCCAAATGCGCAGAACGACTGAAGCTTTCTTT.

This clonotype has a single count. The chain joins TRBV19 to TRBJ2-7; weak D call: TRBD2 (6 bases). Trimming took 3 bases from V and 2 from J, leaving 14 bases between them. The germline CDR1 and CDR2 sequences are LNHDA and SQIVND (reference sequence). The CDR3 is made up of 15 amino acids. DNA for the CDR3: TGTGCCAGTAGTATTTTTTACGGGAGTACCTACGAGCAGTACTTC. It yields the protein CASSIFYGSTYEQYF. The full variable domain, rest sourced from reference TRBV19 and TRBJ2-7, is DGGITQSPKYLFRKEGQNVTLSCEQNLNHDAMYWYRQDPGQGLRLIYYSQIVNDFQKGDIAEGYSVSREKKESFPLTVTSAQKNPTAFYLCASSIFYGSTYEQYFGPGTRLTVT.

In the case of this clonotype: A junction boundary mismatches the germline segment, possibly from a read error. CDR3 bases: TGTGCCAGCAGCTCCGGGACAGGGGTTCAGCCCCGGCATTTT. Translation: CASSSGTGVQPRHF. The rearrangement links TRBV7-9 to TRBJ1-5; TRBD1 matches at 10 bases. Germline V lookup: CDR1 SEHNR, CDR2 FQNEAQ (reference sequence). The CDR3 has 14 amino acids.

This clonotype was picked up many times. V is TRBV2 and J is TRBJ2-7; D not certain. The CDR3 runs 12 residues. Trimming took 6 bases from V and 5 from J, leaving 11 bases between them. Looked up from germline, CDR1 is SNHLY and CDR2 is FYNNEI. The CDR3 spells CASRAQVHEQYF. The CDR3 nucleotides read TGTGCCAGCAGAGCCCAGGTCCACGAGCAGTACTTC. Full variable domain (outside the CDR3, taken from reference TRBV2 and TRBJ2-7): EPEVTQTPSHQVTQMGQEVILRCVPISNHLYFYWYRQILGQKVEFLVSFYNNEISEKSEIFDDQFSVERPDGSNFTLKIRSTKLEDSAMYFCASRAQVHEQYFGPGTRLTVT.

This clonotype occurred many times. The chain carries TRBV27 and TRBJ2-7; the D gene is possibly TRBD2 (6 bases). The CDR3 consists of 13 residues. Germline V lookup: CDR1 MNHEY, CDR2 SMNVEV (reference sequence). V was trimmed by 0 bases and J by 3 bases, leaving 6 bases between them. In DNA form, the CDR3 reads TGTGCCAGCAGTTTATCTAGCGGCTACGAGCAGTACTTC. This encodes CASSLSSGYEQYF.

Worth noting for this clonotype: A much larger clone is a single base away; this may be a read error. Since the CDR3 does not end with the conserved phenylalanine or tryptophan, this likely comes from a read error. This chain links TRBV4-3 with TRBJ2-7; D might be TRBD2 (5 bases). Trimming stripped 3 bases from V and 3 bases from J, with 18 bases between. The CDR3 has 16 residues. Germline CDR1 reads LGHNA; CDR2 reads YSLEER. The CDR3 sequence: CASSQDTEASIYEQYL. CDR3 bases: TGCGCCAGCAGCCAGGATACGGAGGCTTCTATCTACGAGCAGTACCTC.

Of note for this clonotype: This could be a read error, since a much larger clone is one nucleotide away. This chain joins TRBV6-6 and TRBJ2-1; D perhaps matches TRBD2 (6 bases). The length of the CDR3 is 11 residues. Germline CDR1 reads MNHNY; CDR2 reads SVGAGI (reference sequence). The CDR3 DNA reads TGTGCCAGCACCGGGGGTCATGAGCGGTTCTTC. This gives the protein CASTGGHERFF.

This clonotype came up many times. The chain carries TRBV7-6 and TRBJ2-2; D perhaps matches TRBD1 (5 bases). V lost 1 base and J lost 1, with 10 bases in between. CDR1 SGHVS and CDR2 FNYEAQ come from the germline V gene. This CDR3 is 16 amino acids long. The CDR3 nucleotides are TGTGCCAGCAGCTTAGAATCAGGGTTGAACACCGGGGAGCTGTTTTTT. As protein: CASSLESGLNTGELFF.

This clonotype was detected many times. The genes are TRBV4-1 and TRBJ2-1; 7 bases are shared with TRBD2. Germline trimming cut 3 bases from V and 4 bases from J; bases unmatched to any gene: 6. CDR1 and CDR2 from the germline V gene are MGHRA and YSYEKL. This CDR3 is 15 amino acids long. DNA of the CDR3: TGCGCCAGCAGCCACATGGCGGGAGAGTACAATGAGCAGTTCTTC. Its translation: CASSHMAGEYNEQFF.

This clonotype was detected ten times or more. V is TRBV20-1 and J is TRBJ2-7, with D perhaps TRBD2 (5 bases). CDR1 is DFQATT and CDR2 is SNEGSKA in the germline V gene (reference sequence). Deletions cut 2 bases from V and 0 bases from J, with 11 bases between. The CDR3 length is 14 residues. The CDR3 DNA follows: TGCAGTGCTAGACCTGAGGACTCCTCCTACGAGCAGTACTTC. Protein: CSARPEDSSYEQYF.

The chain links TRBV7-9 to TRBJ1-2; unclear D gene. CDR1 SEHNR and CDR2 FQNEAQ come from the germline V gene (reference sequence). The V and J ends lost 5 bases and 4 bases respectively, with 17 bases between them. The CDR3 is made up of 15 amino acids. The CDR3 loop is CASSTETGLPYGYTF. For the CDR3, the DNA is TGTGCCAGCAGCACGGAAACCGGGCTCCCCTATGGCTACACCTTC.

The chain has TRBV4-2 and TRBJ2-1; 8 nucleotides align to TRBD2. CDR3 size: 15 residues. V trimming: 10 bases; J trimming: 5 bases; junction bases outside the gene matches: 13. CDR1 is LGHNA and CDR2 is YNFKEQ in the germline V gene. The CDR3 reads CATRAASGSNNEQFF. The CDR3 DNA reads TGTGCCACCCGAGCTGCAAGCGGGAGCAACAATGAGCAGTTCTTC.

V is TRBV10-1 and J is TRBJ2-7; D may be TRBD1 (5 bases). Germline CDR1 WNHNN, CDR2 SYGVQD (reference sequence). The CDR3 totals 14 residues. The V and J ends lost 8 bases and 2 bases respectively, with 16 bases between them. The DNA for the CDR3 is TGCGCCAGCCCGCCGGGCAGGGTTGCCTACGAGCAGTACTTC. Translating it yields CASPPGRVAYEQYF.

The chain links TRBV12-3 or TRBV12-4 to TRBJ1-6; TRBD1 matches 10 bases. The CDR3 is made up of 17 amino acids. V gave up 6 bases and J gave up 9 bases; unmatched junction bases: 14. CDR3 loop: CASSPDRGLSYSSPLHF. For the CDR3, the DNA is TGTGCCAGCAGCCCCGACAGGGGGCTAAGTTACTCTTCACCCCTCCACTTT.

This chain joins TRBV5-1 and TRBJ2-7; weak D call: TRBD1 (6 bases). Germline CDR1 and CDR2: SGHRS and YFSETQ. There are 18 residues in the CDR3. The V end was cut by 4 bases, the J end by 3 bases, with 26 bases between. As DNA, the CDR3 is TGCGCCAGCAGCGTGAGTCACCCCCAGGGGTCTTTTTTCTACGAGCAGTACTTC. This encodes CASSVSHPQGSFFYEQYF.